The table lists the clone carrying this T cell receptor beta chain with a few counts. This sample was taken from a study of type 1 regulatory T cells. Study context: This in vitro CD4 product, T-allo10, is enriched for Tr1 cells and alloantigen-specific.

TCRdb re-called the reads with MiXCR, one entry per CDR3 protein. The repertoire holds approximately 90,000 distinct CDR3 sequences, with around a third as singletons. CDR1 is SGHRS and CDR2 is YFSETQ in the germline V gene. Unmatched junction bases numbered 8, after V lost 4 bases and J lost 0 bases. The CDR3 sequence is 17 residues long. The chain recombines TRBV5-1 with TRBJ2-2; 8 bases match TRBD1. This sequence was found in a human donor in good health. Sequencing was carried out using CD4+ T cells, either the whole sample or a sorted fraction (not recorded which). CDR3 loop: CASSAHTGGTNTGELFF. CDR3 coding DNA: TGCGCCAGCAGCGCTCATACAGGGGGGACGAACACCGGGGAGCTGTTTTTT.